The present T cell receptor beta chain was sequenced within a study of cytotoxic CD8 clonotypes in ibrutinib-treated CLL. Here immunoSEQ multiplex PCR was the method, and the copy in TCRdb shows in-frame clones only, minus some. The sample yields some 140,000 clones, around 90% seen once. Study outcomes and limitations: The study found clonality rose at ibrutinib response, then fell toward baseline at progression. For progressing versus sustained-remission patients, sampling times were not the same.

Note on this clone: Antigen: not known.

Germline loops: CDR1 MNHEY, CDR2 SVGAGI. This CDR3 is built from 15 residues. The V gene lost 0 bases and the J gene lost 2 bases, with 11 bases spanning the gap. Specimen: PBMCs, collected after 12 months of ibrutinib treatment. The TCR comes from a human donor with chronic lymphocytic leukemia. J is TRBJ2-7 and V is TRBV6-5; the D is unclear. CDR3: CASSYSISVAYEQYF. The CDR3 nucleotides are TGTGCCAGCAGTTACTCGATCTCTGTGGCCTACGAGCAGTACTTC.